The present T cell receptor (beta chain) was sequenced within a study of blood T cells in healthy people across ages. The use of a sample-barcoded 5' primer and a J-beta primer mix characterized a second PCR of about 7 to 12 cycles. TCRdb used MiXCR to reprocess the 5' RACE reads, holding one entry per CDR3 protein. The data hold about 800,000 distinct CDR3 sequences, with approximately 25% observed a single time. CDR1 SSHAT and CDR2 FNYEAQ come from the germline V gene (reference sequence). The CDR3 extends over 17 amino acids. This clonotype has a handful of counts. A read error may produce the germline difference seen at one junction end. These data also featured in a second study, about T cells of mothers and their children. In that study: Second-PCR primer M1S introduced sample barcodes and 2-4 random nucleotides. Per mother, over 8 million TCR beta CDR3 reads were obtained; per child, approximately 3.3 million. Pairs that are related and pairs that are unrelated have TCR recombination output shaped similarly by thymic selection.

The origin of this receptor is a boy aged 5-17 years in good health. What was sequenced was blood. This chain links TRBV7-7 with TRBJ2-1; D unclear. The CDR3 DNA reads TGTGCTAGCAGCCCTGATACTCTGAGCCTTGCGTACAATGAGCAGTTCTTC. Protein: CASSPDTLSLAYNEQFF.